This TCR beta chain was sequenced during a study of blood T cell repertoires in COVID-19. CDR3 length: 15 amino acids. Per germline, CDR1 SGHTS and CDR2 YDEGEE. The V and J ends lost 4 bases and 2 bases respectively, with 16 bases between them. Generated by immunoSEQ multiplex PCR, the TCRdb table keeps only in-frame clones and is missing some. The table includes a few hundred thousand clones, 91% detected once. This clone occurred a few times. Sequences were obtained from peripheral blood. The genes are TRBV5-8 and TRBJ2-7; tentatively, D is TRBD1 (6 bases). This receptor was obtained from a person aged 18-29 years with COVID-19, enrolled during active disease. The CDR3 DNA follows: TGTGCCAGCAGCCCGAGGGGGTTGCCCACCTACGAGCAGTACTTC. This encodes CASSPRGLPTYEQYF.